These 30 T cell receptor beta chains share one sample of origin, sequenced in a study of blood T cells in healthy people across ages. With a J-beta primer mix and a sample-barcoded 5' primer, a second PCR ran 7 to 11 cycles. Using its own MiXCR run on the 5' RACE reads, TCRdb lists one record per CDR3 protein. The sample holds around 870,000 distinct CDR3 sequences, 25% to 30% seen once. The specimen was blood. All receptors come from a woman aged 80 or older in good health.

This clonotype was seen repeatedly, ten times or more. The chain uses TRBV6-5 and TRBJ1-1; D unresolved. V shed 6 bases and J shed 1 base, with 9 bases lying between them. Germline V gene lookup returns CDR1 MNHEY and CDR2 SVGAGI. The CDR3 has 13 residues. CDR3 DNA sequence: TGTGCCAGCAGGGAAACGGGGAACACTGAAGCTTTCTTT. This translates into CASRETGNTEAFF.

Comment on this clonotype: This may arise from a read error, as a much more abundant clone is one base away. The gene calls are TRBV11-3 and TRBJ2-5, with 12 bases fitting TRBD2. This CDR3 region has 19 residues. The junction had 15 bases not matched to a gene; V was cut back by 4 bases and J by 3 bases. Germline V gene lookup returns CDR1 SGHNT and CDR2 YENEEA. The CDR3: CASSSRTSGVQMTKETQYF. The CDR3 region has the DNA TGTGCCAGCAGCTCCCGGACTAGCGGGGTCCAAATGACTAAAGAGACCCAGTACTTC.

This clonotype was found a few times. In DNA form, the CDR3 reads TGCAGTGCTAGAGATCCGCGGGGGGCGTCTGGCTACACCTTC. Translation gives CSARDPRGASGYTF. The rearrangement links TRBV20-1 to TRBJ1-2; perhaps TRBD1 as D (6 bases). CDR3 length equals 14 residues. Trimming took off 0 bases at V and 7 bases at J, with 15 bases between the two ends. The germline V gene has CDR1 DFQATT and CDR2 SNEGSKA (reference sequence).

The chain recombines TRBV7-2 with TRBJ1-5; tentatively, D is TRBD1 (5 bases). The V end was cut by 1 base, the J end by 2 bases, with 9 bases between. Germline CDR1 is SGHTA and CDR2 is FQGNSA. The CDR3 sequence is 15 residues long. The CDR3 coding sequence is TGTGCCAGCAGCTTAGGGACAATCGGCAATCAGCCCCAGCATTTT. Translated: CASSLGTIGNQPQHF.

Comment on this clonotype: This clone may be a read error of a much larger clone one base away. The chain is built from TRBV3-1 and TRBJ2-6; no firm D call. Germline-derived CDR1 and CDR2 are LGHDT and YNNKEL (reference sequence). The CDR3 has 19 residues. Here the CDR3 DNA reads TGTGCCAGCAGCCCAAGACTCCCGCCCTGGGGTACTGGGACCAACGTCCTGACTTTC. Encoded protein: CASSPRLPPWGTGTNVLTF.

The chain joins TRBV29-1 to TRBJ2-1; the D is unclear. The length of the CDR3 is 13 residues. With 3 bases removed from V and 1 base from J, the gap between germline ends came to 7 bases. The germline gives CDR1 SQVTM, CDR2 ANQGSEA. CDR3 region: CSVDRQSYNEQFF. The CDR3 region has the DNA TGCAGCGTTGACAGGCAATCCTACAATGAGCAGTTCTTC.

The chain is built from TRBV7-2 and TRBJ2-5, with D possibly TRBD2 on 5 matching bases. From germline, CDR1 is SGHTA and CDR2 FQGNSA. The CDR3 is made up of 15 amino acids. V was clipped by 1 base and J by 3 bases, with 12 bases between them. CDR3 DNA sequence: TGTGCCAGCAGCTTAGTGGCGCGGGCAGAAGAGACCCAGTACTTC. Its protein product is CASSLVARAEETQYF.

The V and J genes are TRBV19 and TRBJ2-1, with D perhaps matching TRBD2 (6 bases). V was pared by 9 bases and J by 7 bases, with 10 bases between. The CDR3 spans 11 residues. Per the germline V gene, CDR1 is LNHDA and CDR2 is SQIVND (reference sequence). CDR3 residues: CASGEANEQFF. CDR3 bases: TGTGCCAGCGGGGAGGCGAATGAGCAGTTCTTC.

The rearrangement uses TRBV14 and TRBJ1-1, with D perhaps TRBD1 (5 bases). The V and J ends lost 1 base and 5 bases respectively, with 14 bases between them. The germline V gene has CDR1 SGHDN and CDR2 FVKESK. The CDR3 extends over 15 amino acids. CDR3 in DNA: TGTGCCAGCAGCCAAGTAGCAGGGAGGGGTACTGAAGCTTTCTTT. It encodes CASSQVAGRGTEAFF.

The chain is built from TRBV27 and TRBJ2-3; 9 nucleotides line up with TRBD1. V lost 3 bases, J lost 4 bases, and 11 bases stayed unmatched. This CDR3 contains 17 residues. Per germline, CDR1 MNHEY and CDR2 SMNVEV (reference sequence). CDR3 loop: CASSFSRGDRAPDTQYF. DNA of the CDR3: TGTGCCAGCAGTTTCTCCCGAGGGGACAGGGCCCCAGATACGCAGTATTTT.

Ten or more counts support this clonotype. This chain's CDR3 is CASSYSVHLGYNEQFF. In DNA, the CDR3 is TGTGCCAGCAGTTACTCGGTCCACCTCGGATACAATGAGCAGTTCTTC. V usage is TRBV6-2 or TRBV6-3 and J usage is TRBJ2-1, with D unresolved. Germline V gene data show CDR1 as MNHEY and CDR2 as SVGEGT. V was trimmed by 0 bases and J by 4 bases, leaving 13 bases between them. The CDR3 length is 16 residues.

This clonotype came up a few times. Possible read error: a much larger clone is one base away. The rearrangement joins TRBV10-3 to TRBJ2-3; 7 bases are shared with TRBD1. The CDR3 is made up of 13 amino acids. The J segment lost 6 bases and the V segment lost 8 bases, leaving 8 bases of the junction unmatched. CDR1 ENHRY and CDR2 SYGVKD come from the germline V gene. Here the CDR3 reads CAISGTEGDTQYF. DNA of the CDR3: TGTGCCATCTCCGGGACAGAGGGGGATACGCAGTATTTT.

Ten or more counts support this clonotype. This rearrangement joins TRBV11-2 to TRBJ2-4; TRBD2 might be the D (5 bases). Judging by the DNA end, TRBJ2-7 fits better; the J call may be wrong. There are 12 residues in the CDR3. Germline V gene sequence: CDR1 SGHAT, CDR2 FQNNGV. CDR3 nucleotides: TGTGCCAGCAGCTTATACGGAGGCGAGCAGTACTTC. Its translation: CASSLYGGEQYF.

For this clonotype: A read error may explain this, as a much larger clone is one base away. This chain links TRBV20-1 with TRBJ2-5; 8 bases map to TRBD1. The ends lost 3 bases at V and 4 bases at J; junction bases unmatched: 1. The CDR3 has 12 amino acids. Per the germline V gene, CDR1 is DFQATT and CDR2 is SNEGSKA (reference sequence). CDR3 nucleotide sequence: TGCAGTGCTAGCACAGGGGGAGAGACCCAGTACTTC. As protein: CSASTGGETQYF.

This clonotype appeared many times. The rearrangement uses TRBV20-1 and TRBJ1-2; D is perhaps TRBD1 (6 bases). V gave up 1 base and J gave up 3 bases, with 15 bases separating them. Germline values: CDR1 DFQATT, CDR2 SNEGSKA (reference sequence). This CDR3 region has 15 residues. CDR3 sequence reads: CSARGGGGGHYGYTF. The DNA for the CDR3 is TGCAGTGCTAGAGGGGGCGGGGGCGGTCACTATGGCTACACCTTC.

This clonotype has just a few counts. V gene TRBV20-1 combines with J gene TRBJ2-2; 11 nucleotides align to TRBD1. Germline loops: CDR1 DFQATT, CDR2 SNEGSKA (reference sequence). The V and J ends lost 3 bases and 6 bases, in that order; junction bases with no gene match: 3. This CDR3 spans 14 amino acids. CDR3 nucleotides: TGCAGTGCTAGGGACAGGGGGCGAGCCGGGGAGCTGTTTTTT. Amino acid sequence: CSARDRGRAGELFF.

Many counts were recorded for this clonotype. This chain uses TRBV6-2 or TRBV6-3 with TRBJ1-2; a weak D match, TRBD1 (5 bases). V was shortened by 6 bases and J by 8 bases, with 19 bases between the two germline ends. CDR3 length equals 14 residues. The germline V gene encodes CDR1 MNHEY and CDR2 SVGEGT. CDR3 region: CASRPWLIEGGYTF. The CDR3, as DNA: TGTGCCAGCAGACCTTGGCTAATCGAGGGGGGCTACACCTTC.

This clonotype has a handful of counts. DNA of the CDR3: TGTGCCAGCAGGTGGACAGGGGGCTCTAATGAAAAACTGTTTTTT. As protein: CASRWTGGSNEKLFF. The rearrangement uses TRBV12-3 or TRBV12-4 and TRBJ1-4, with 11 positions matching TRBD1. CDR3 length equals 15 residues. J lost 3 bases, V lost 6 bases, and 3 bases had no gene match.

V gene TRBV4-3 combines with J gene TRBJ2-7; D may correspond to TRBD1 or TRBD2 (5 bases each). CDR1 is LGHNA and CDR2 is YSLEER in the germline V gene. Trimming removed 0 bases from V and 1 base from J, with 13 bases in between. The CDR3 spans 16 residues. The CDR3 nucleotides are TGCGCCAGCAGCCAAGAGGTGGGGGAGAGATCCTACGAGCAGTACTTC. Amino acid sequence: CASSQEVGERSYEQYF.

V usage is TRBV6-1 and J usage is TRBJ2-2; D is possibly TRBD1 (6 bases). The V end was cut by 0 bases, the J end by 1 base, with 9 bases between. Germline assignment: CDR1 MNHNS and CDR2 SASEGT. The CDR3 loop spans 16 amino acids. Here the CDR3 DNA reads TGTGCCAGCAGTGAAGCTTGGGGGCTGAACACCGGGGAGCTGTTTTTT. It specifies CASSEAWGLNTGELFF.

This clonotype has more than one count but fewer than ten. This may come from a read error, since a much larger clone is one base off. This chain connects TRBV6-2 or TRBV6-3 to TRBJ2-5; D unresolved. V shed 3 bases and J shed 11 bases, with 13 bases lying between them. The length of the CDR3 is 12 residues. Germline CDR1 is MNHEY and CDR2 is SVGEGT. DNA for the CDR3: TGTGCCAGCAGTTATATTAGGAATGAGCAGTACTTC. Encoded protein: CASSYIRNEQYF.

The V call is TRBV20-1, the J call TRBJ1-5; possible D gene TRBD1, 5 bases. With 3 bases removed from V and 0 bases from J, the gap between germline ends came to 15 bases. This CDR3 region has 16 residues. Germline V gene data show CDR1 as DFQATT and CDR2 as SNEGSKA (reference sequence). The CDR3 here is CSASSAAGVSNQPQHF. Here the CDR3 DNA reads TGCAGTGCTAGTAGCGCCGCGGGGGTTAGCAATCAGCCCCAGCATTTT.

This rearrangement joins TRBV5-1 to TRBJ1-2, with 8 bases lining up with TRBD1. This CDR3 comprises 14 residues. Trimming at V came to 4 bases and at J to 6 bases, leaving 8 bases not matched to a gene. The germline gives CDR1 SGHRS, CDR2 YFSETQ. The CDR3 loop reads CASSVIPGGHGYTF. In DNA form, the CDR3 reads TGCGCCAGCAGCGTAATTCCAGGGGGCCATGGCTACACCTTC.

This clonotype was counted only a few times. V and J are TRBV3-1 and TRBJ1-5, with 8 bases lining up with TRBD1. The germline V gene has CDR1 LGHDT and CDR2 YNNKEL (reference sequence). V gave up 2 bases and J gave up 4 bases; unmatched junction bases: 4. The CDR3 is made up of 15 amino acids. Here the CDR3 DNA reads TGTGCCAGCAGCCAAATGACAGGGGAGAATCAGCCCCAGCATTTT. Protein: CASSQMTGENQPQHF.

This clonotype was counted many times. J is TRBJ2-3 and V is TRBV4-2, with 13 bases lining up with TRBD2. V was pared by 0 bases and J by 6 bases, with 6 bases of the junction left unmatched. CDR3 length: 17 residues. Germline CDR1 LGHNA, CDR2 YNFKEQ. The chain's CDR3 is CASSQEATSGGADTQYF. The DNA of the CDR3 is TGTGCCAGCAGCCAAGAAGCTACTAGCGGGGGGGCGGATACGCAGTATTTT.

This chain joins TRBV29-1 and TRBJ2-3; 7 bases are a match to TRBD2. The CDR3 loop spans 13 amino acids. The V segment lost 2 bases and the J segment 3 bases; nucleotides outside the gene matches: 2. From germline, CDR1 is SQVTM and CDR2 ANQGSEA. The CDR3 DNA sequence: TGCAGCGTTGAATCTAGCGGAACAGATACGCAGTATTTT. It encodes CSVESSGTDTQYF.

The sample holds many counts of this clonotype. The chain links TRBV7-9 to TRBJ2-1; TRBD2 might be the D (6 bases). This CDR3 spans 17 amino acids. With 5 bases removed from V and 0 bases from J, the gap between germline ends came to 17 bases. The germline gives CDR1 SEHNR, CDR2 FQNEAQ (reference sequence). CDR3 DNA sequence: TGTGCCAGCAGCCCTGAGGACTACCCGAGCTCCTACAATGAGCAGTTCTTC. Its protein is CASSPEDYPSSYNEQFF.

This clonotype appeared a few times. The rearrangement uses TRBV5-5 and TRBJ2-3; 9 positions agree with TRBD2. The V segment lost 0 bases and the J segment 3 bases; nucleotides outside the gene matches: 14. CDR1 is SGHKS and CDR2 is YYEKEE in the germline V gene (reference sequence). The CDR3 length is 19 residues. The CDR3, as DNA: TGTGCCAGCAGCTTGGAGGGTGGCGGGGGGGCCTTAGGGACAGATACGCAGTATTTT. Its translation: CASSLEGGGGALGTDTQYF.

With regard to this clonotype: This clone may be a read error of a much larger clone one base away. V and J are TRBV20-1 and TRBJ1-2, with 9 bases fitting TRBD1. The CDR3 has 11 amino acids. J was trimmed by 9 bases and V by 7 bases; bases with no gene match: 6. The germline gives CDR1 DFQATT, CDR2 SNEGSKA (reference sequence). The CDR3 DNA reads as TGCAGTGTCGGGACAGGGTGGCGCTACACCTTC. This gives the protein CSVGTGWRYTF.

CDR3 sequence (DNA): TGTGCCAGCAGCTTACTAGCGGGCCTCTACGAGCAGTACTTC. It translates to CASSLLAGLYEQYF. The chain uses TRBV7-2 and TRBJ2-7; 8 nucleotides match TRBD2. This CDR3 has 14 residues. With V trimmed by 2 bases and J by 3 bases, 3 bases remained unmatched. Germline CDR1 and CDR2: SGHTA and FQGNSA.